The present T cell receptor (beta chain) was sequenced within a study of cytomegalovirus exposure and HLA in healthy donors. Study in general: A later analysis reported the approximately 120 validation repertoires used the same platform as the roughly 700 first-cohort repertoires.

Trimming at V came to 0 bases and at J to 8 bases, leaving 4 bases not matched to a gene. The germline gives CDR1 MNHEY, CDR2 SMNVEV (reference sequence). CDR3 size: 15 residues. Generated by immunoSEQ multiplex PCR, the TCRdb table keeps only in-frame clones and is missing some. The data show 170,000 or so clones, approximately 81% seen once. Concerning this clone: As yet, its antigen is unknown.

The study, taken as a whole, reports: Most TCR sequences were uncommon, yet certain public TCRs appeared in many donors. The study listed under 200 cytomegalovirus-associated TCR beta chains.

The chain recombines TRBV27 with TRBJ2-1, with 10 bases matching TRBD2. This TCR was sampled from a man between 18 and 29 years old in good health and CMV-seropositive. The sample comprised PBMCs. CDR3 sequence (DNA): TGTGCCAGCAGTTTATCGGGTAGCGGGGGGTATGAGCAGTTCTTC. Translation: CASSLSGSGGYEQFF.